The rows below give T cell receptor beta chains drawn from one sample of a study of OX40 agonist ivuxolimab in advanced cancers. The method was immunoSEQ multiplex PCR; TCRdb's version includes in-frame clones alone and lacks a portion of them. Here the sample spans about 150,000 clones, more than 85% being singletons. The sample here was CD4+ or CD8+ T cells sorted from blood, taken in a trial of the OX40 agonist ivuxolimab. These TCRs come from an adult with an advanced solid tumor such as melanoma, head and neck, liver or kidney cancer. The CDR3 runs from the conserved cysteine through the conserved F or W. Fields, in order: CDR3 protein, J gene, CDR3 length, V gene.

CDR3: CSVVRTGVVGEAFF; J: TRBJ1-1; length: 14; V: TRBV29-1
CDR3: CASSASAGNTEAFF; J: TRBJ1-1; length: 14; V: TRBV6-4
CDR3: CASSLDLGTEQFF; J: TRBJ2-1; length: 13; V: TRBV7-2
CDR3: CASSFGGGRPTGELFF; J: TRBJ2-2; length: 16; V: TRBV5-8
CDR3: CASSVGTRHTGELFF; J: TRBJ2-2; length: 15; V: TRBV9
CDR3: CASEGGYTQYF; J: TRBJ2-3; length: 11; V: TRBV30
CDR3: CSASLDTQYF; J: TRBJ2-3; length: 10; V: TRBV20-1
CDR3: CASSPSGTITGELFF; J: TRBJ2-2; length: 15; V: TRBV7-3
CDR3: CASQPGPGQASNYGYTF; J: TRBJ1-2; length: 17; V: TRBV11-2
CDR3: CASSESAGQGYEQYF; J: TRBJ2-7; length: 15; V: TRBV10-2
CDR3: CAWSKARNEQFF; J: TRBJ2-1; length: 12; V: TRBV30
CDR3: CAIALEENNQPQHF; J: TRBJ1-5; length: 14; V: TRBV6-5
CDR3: CASSLGDRTTNEKLFF; J: TRBJ1-4; length: 16; V: TRBV11-1
CDR3: CASSPFLAGDYEQYF; J: TRBJ2-7; length: 15; V: TRBV4-2
CDR3: CASSAGTEAFF; J: TRBJ1-1; length: 11; V: TRBV28
CDR3: CASSLDVQVHSTDTQYF; J: TRBJ2-3; length: 17; V: TRBV5-4
CDR3: CASSDRWSGELFF; J: TRBJ2-2; length: 13; V: TRBV25-1
CDR3: CASSLVGSGYYEQYF; J: TRBJ2-7; length: 15; V: TRBV11-2
CDR3: CASSLSGAHQPQHF; J: TRBJ1-5; length: 14; V: TRBV28
CDR3: CASSSGGAPYEQYF; J: TRBJ2-7; length: 14; V: TRBV6-6
CDR3: CATRQASTDTQYF; J: TRBJ2-3; length: 13; V: TRBV19
CDR3: CASSIWGMGATEAFF; J: TRBJ1-1; length: 15; V: TRBV19
CDR3: CAISKGQATDTQYF; J: TRBJ2-3; length: 14; V: TRBV10-3
CDR3: CASSAPRGFDWGETQYF; J: TRBJ2-5; length: 17; V: TRBV9
CDR3: CASSLGSPPQVTDTQYF; J: TRBJ2-3; length: 17; V: TRBV11-3
CDR3: CASSISGSEGYTF; J: TRBJ1-2; length: 13; V: TRBV19
CDR3: CASSYLPGLAGGTQYF; J: TRBJ2-3; length: 16; V: TRBV6-5
CDR3: CASSQVVLSSGELFF; J: TRBJ2-2; length: 15; V: TRBV4-1
CDR3: CSVWDRGDGYTF; J: TRBJ1-2; length: 12; V: TRBV29-1
CDR3: CASSSAGSARSYNEQFF; J: TRBJ2-1; length: 17; V: TRBV28
CDR3: CASSLYGPGVTDTQYF; J: TRBJ2-3; length: 16; V: TRBV7-3
CDR3: CASSDGGHRETQYF; J: TRBJ2-5; length: 14; V: TRBV2
CDR3: CASSGYGYTF; J: TRBJ1-2; length: 10; V: TRBV5-6
CDR3: CASSPSAVQETQYF; J: TRBJ2-5; length: 14; V: TRBV7-2
CDR3: CASTKTGSTDTQYF; J: TRBJ2-3; length: 14; V: TRBV9
CDR3: CASSSGQGNTIYF; J: TRBJ1-3; length: 13; V: TRBV18
CDR3: CASSSGHGSNVLTF; J: TRBJ2-6; length: 14; V: TRBV11-2
CDR3: CSVEPLIDEQFF; J: TRBJ2-1; length: 12; V: TRBV29-1
CDR3: CASCYFRDRGCNEQFF; J: TRBJ2-1; length: 16; V: TRBV2
CDR3: CASSLRTGEMETQYF; J: TRBJ2-5; length: 15; V: TRBV11-3
CDR3: CASSYSTRGARYGYTF; J: TRBJ1-2; length: 16; V: TRBV6-5
CDR3: CASSPPGQSSGANVLTF; J: TRBJ2-6; length: 17; V: TRBV19
CDR3: CASSEVGITYEQYF; J: TRBJ2-7; length: 14; V: TRBV6-1
CDR3: CSVRTGVNTEAFF; J: TRBJ1-1; length: 13; V: TRBV29-1
CDR3: CATSRDPSGTEAFF; J: TRBJ1-1; length: 14; V: TRBV15
CDR3: CASSVDLAGGETQYF; J: TRBJ2-5; length: 15; V: TRBV9
CDR3: CASSAWTSGGAGTDTQYF; J: TRBJ2-3; length: 18; V: TRBV2
CDR3: CASSRSGVATGNTIYF; J: TRBJ1-3; length: 16; V: TRBV5-1
CDR3: CATSRDIGGELFF; J: TRBJ2-2; length: 13; V: TRBV15
CDR3: CASSEPGQGTDTQYF; J: TRBJ2-3; length: 15; V: TRBV7-3
CDR3: CASSYDRERGYTF; J: TRBJ1-2; length: 13; V: TRBV6-5
CDR3: CASSVDSFGGYTF; J: TRBJ1-2; length: 13; V: TRBV27
CDR3: CASSPRTSGSALSYNEQFF; J: TRBJ2-1; length: 19; V: TRBV7-6
CDR3: CASSRRQGGGDTQYF; J: TRBJ2-3; length: 15; V: TRBV7-6
CDR3: CASSYNGLAGPYEQYF; J: TRBJ2-7; length: 16; V: TRBV6-5
CDR3: CATSRDPGFNQPQHF; J: TRBJ1-5; length: 15; V: TRBV15
CDR3: CASSSQGFGTGELFF; J: TRBJ2-2; length: 15; V: TRBV7-2
CDR3: CASSLAGTDTQYF; J: TRBJ2-3; length: 13; V: TRBV11-3
CDR3: CASSYNQGHGYTF; J: TRBJ1-2; length: 13; V: TRBV6-5